This entry lists 8 T cell receptor beta chains sequenced from one sample in a study of T cell changes during pregnancy in multiple sclerosis. Sequencing used immunoSEQ multiplex PCR; TCRdb keeps in-frame clones, though not all of them. The sample has tens of thousands of clones, 80% to 90% seen once. The specimen comprised CD8+ T cells from peripheral blood mononuclear cells, sampled in the second trimester of pregnancy. Every receptor here comes from a female donor with multiple sclerosis, enrolled in a pregnancy study.

V is TRBV6-1 and J is TRBJ2-7; possible D gene TRBD2, 5 bases. CDR1 is MNHNS and CDR2 is SASEGT in the germline V gene. V was cut by 0 bases and J by 4 bases, with 10 bases left in between. The length of the CDR3 is 14 residues. CDR3 DNA: TGTGCCAGCAGTGAAGCCCCGGGGTTATACGAGCAGTACTTC. As protein: CASSEAPGLYEQYF.

This chain joins TRBV6-1 and TRBJ1-1; D is undetermined. V was cut by 4 bases and J by 0 bases, with 24 bases left in between. CDR3 length equals 19 residues. Germline V gene lookup returns CDR1 MNHNS and CDR2 SASEGT. This chain's CDR3 is CASSAKVSTDRLMNTEAFF. The CDR3 nucleotides read TGTGCCAGCAGTGCTAAGGTCTCGACTGATCGATTAATGAACACTGAAGCTTTCTTT.

This chain links TRBV2 with TRBJ2-2; TRBD2 matches at 12 bases. This CDR3 contains 16 residues. Germline V CDR1 and CDR2: SNHLY, FYNNEI. The trim removed 6 bases at V and 4 bases at J, leaving 6 bases unmatched. The CDR3 loop reads CASSELAGGATGELFF. The CDR3 region has the DNA TGTGCCAGCAGCGAACTAGCGGGGGGCGCCACCGGGGAGCTGTTTTTT.

The rearrangement links TRBV13 to TRBJ1-1; TRBD1 aligns across 7 bases. CDR1 PRHDT and CDR2 FYEKMQ come from the germline V gene (reference sequence). J lost 3 bases, V lost 7 bases, and 11 bases had no gene match. The CDR3 loop spans 15 amino acids. The CDR3 DNA reads TGTGCCAGCACGGAGGCAGGGGGTCTGGACACTGAAGCTTTCTTT. Amino acid sequence: CASTEAGGLDTEAFF. Combining the CDR3 with reference TRBV13 and TRBJ1-1 gives the whole variable domain AAGVIQSPRHLIKEKRETATLKCYPIPRHDTVYWYQQGPGQDPQFLISFYEKMQSDKGSIPDRFSAQQFSDYHSELNMSSLELGDSALYFCASTEAGGLDTEAFFGQGTRLTVV.

In DNA form, the CDR3 reads TGCAGCCACTCAGGGGCCGGCTACACCTTC. It codes for CSHSGAGYTF. V gene TRBV20-1 combines with J gene TRBJ1-2; maybe TRBD1 (6 bases). The CDR3 is made up of 10 amino acids. Germline CDR1 and CDR2: DFQATT and SNEGSKA (reference sequence).

The chain carries TRBV9 and TRBJ2-5; unclear D gene. Germline lookup yields CDR1 SGDLS and CDR2 YYNGEE. The CDR3 covers 12 residues. V was cut by 6 bases and J by 5 bases, with 11 bases left in between. The CDR3 sequence is CASTTDGETQYF. The CDR3 nucleotides read TGTGCCAGCACCACCGACGGGGAGACCCAGTACTTC.

The chain uses TRBV7-6 and TRBJ2-1, with a tentative D call TRBD1 (5 bases). CDR1 and CDR2 (germline): SGHVS, FNYEAQ. Trimming removed 5 bases from V and 0 bases from J, with 14 bases in between. The CDR3 is 16 amino acids. CDR3 nucleotide sequence: TGTGCCAGCAGCATCCAGGGTGCCAGCTCCTACAATGAGCAGTTCTTC. This encodes CASSIQGASSYNEQFF.

The rearrangement links TRBV5-6 to TRBJ2-7; D might be TRBD2 (6 bases). V gave up 5 bases and J gave up 6 bases, with 9 bases separating them. The CDR3 is made up of 11 amino acids. Germline lookup yields CDR1 SGHDT and CDR2 YYEEEE. The CDR3 protein is CASSWGVEQYF. CDR3 nucleotide sequence: TGTGCCAGCAGTTGGGGGGTCGAGCAGTACTTC.